This TCR beta chain stems from a study of cytomegalovirus exposure and HLA in healthy donors. Study-level background: The 130 or so validation repertoires, a later analysis reported, used the same platform as the roughly 700 repertoires from the first cohort.

With regard to this clone: The antigen is unknown.

Study-wide findings and caveats: Overall, around 150 TCR beta chains were annotated as cytomegalovirus-associated. In vitro assays verified that a few CMV-associated chains recognized CMV antigens specifically.

The V gene's germline CDR1 is MNHNS and CDR2 SASEGT. J lost 6 bases, V lost 2 bases, and 11 bases had no gene match. CDR3 length equals 16 residues. Sequencing was performed with immunoSEQ multiplex PCR; in TCRdb, only in-frame clones are kept and a portion is missing. The data show about 240,000 clones, 86% seen once. The source is a woman aged 25 to 39 in good health and CMV-seropositive. V gene TRBV6-1 combines with J gene TRBJ2-3, with TRBD1 matching 7 bases. The sequencing input was PBMCs. CDR3 sequence: CASSEWERTGSDTQYF. DNA of the CDR3: TGTGCCAGCAGTGAATGGGAAAGGACAGGCTCTGATACGCAGTATTTT.